The T cell receptor beta chain described here comes from a study of blood T cell repertoires in COVID-19. Study summary: COVID-19 samples collected from the United States, Italy and Spain covered acute and convalescent phases. T cells, B-cell-depleted T cells, or PBMCs supplied cDNA or gDNA.

Authors' processing steps: Reference gene primer amplification gave nucleated cell count estimates. The table came from immunoSEQ multiplex PCR; TCRdb's copy has only in-frame clones and leaves some out. The D gene and trimming were derived from the DNA, and the V and J assignments and clone size from that table. The sample lists over 300,000 clones; 89% were seen once. Germline values: CDR1 MNHNY, CDR2 SVGAGI (reference sequence). The V and J ends lost 8 bases and 7 bases, in that order; junction bases with no gene match: 11. The CDR3 runs to 14 residues. The chain is built from TRBV6-6 and TRBJ1-5; 7 bases are shared with TRBD1. Sequencing input: peripheral blood. This receptor was identified in a man between 18 and 35 years old who had recovered from COVID-19. For the CDR3, the DNA is TGTGCCAGCCTGGATTGGACAGGTGGCCAGCCCCAGCATTTT. Protein product: CASLDWTGGQPQHF.